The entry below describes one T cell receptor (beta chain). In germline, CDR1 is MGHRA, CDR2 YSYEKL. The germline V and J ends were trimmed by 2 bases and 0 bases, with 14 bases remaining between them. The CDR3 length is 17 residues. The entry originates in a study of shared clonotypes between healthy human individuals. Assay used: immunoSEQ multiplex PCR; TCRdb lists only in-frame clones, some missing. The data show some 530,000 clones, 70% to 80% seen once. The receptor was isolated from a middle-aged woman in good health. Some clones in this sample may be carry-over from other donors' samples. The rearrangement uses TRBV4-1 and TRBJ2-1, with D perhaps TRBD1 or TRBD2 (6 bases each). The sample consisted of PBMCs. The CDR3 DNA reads TGCGCCAGCAGCCAACGTAGGGGGGCTAACTCCTACAATGAGCAGTTCTTC. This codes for CASSQRRGANSYNEQFF.